The present TCR beta chain was sequenced within a study of blood T cell repertoires in COVID-19 (dated by TCRdb to 2018 to 2020). In terms of the full investigation: Samples covering the acute and convalescent phases of COVID-19 were provided by collaborators in the United States, Italy and Spain. A freely available public database, intended as a resource for researchers studying the immune response to SARS-CoV-2, is where the repertoires were released. The sample metadata nearly always contained a de-identified subject ID, COVID-19 status, age in years and sex. Where HLA class I and class II types were available, the types were taken from metadata supplied by the sample provider, not from assay-based typing. Deeply sampled blood TCRbeta repertoires from subjects exposed to, actively infected with, or recovered from COVID-19 were included in the dataset. The samples were drawn from the first 160 participants of the ongoing ImmuneRACE study and from 950 to 1,500 subjects provided by 6 global collaborators. The material from the prospective study consisted of cDNA or gDNA derived from T cells, B-cell-depleted T cells, or PBMCs. Summary of the overall study and its limitations: How much clinical and demographic metadata was included differed by source and by participant, and the metadata was provided uncurated.

Whole blood was collected in K2EDTA tubes by collaborating institutions according to the institutions' own protocols. For TCRbeta analysis, collaborators shipped samples in one of three forms: frozen whole blood, isolated PBMCs, or DNA extracted from either of those sample types. The immunoSEQ Assay, a bias-controlled multiplex PCR, was used to amplify TCRbeta CDR3 regions from genomic DNA. Regarding the original processing steps: Within the assay, amplification of reference gene primers was used to estimate how many nucleated cells each sample contained. Sequence reads were collapsed and filtered to measure the absolute abundance of every unique TCRbeta CDR3 rearrangement. For each sample, productive Simpson clonality was calculated as the square root of Simpson's diversity index over productive rearrangements. TCRdb mirrors the immuneACCESS table, restricted to in-frame sequences. Some clones are absent from its copies; in checked studies, under half trace to an unresolved V gene, and the reason for the others is unknown. That table supplies the V and J calls and clone size; D and trimming were determined from the DNA. The sample includes about 87,000 clones, with about 83% observed a single time. Of the sample, 20% to 30% is held by the ten largest clones.

This clone was observed a few times. Its cognate antigen has yet to be identified. Base qualities are not provided; no much larger clone lies one nucleotide away. Sequenced: peripheral blood. This TCR was recovered from a human donor in a cohort sampled during active COVID-19.

The sequenced DNA is TGTGCCAGTAGTATAATCCTAGCTGGGGAGACCCAGTACTTC. This encodes CASSIILAGETQYF. In this chain, TRBV19 is recombined with TRBJ2-5, with a weak D call of TRBD2 (5 bases match). The germline V gene (reference sequence) supplies CDR1 LNHDA and CDR2 SQIVND. From cysteine to phenylalanine, the CDR3 is 14 amino acids long. The retained sequence is limited to the CDR3, 42 bases, with the frame set at the first base. The V end loses 2 bases and the J end loses 5 bases, and a stretch of 12 bases separates them.